These 32 T cell receptor beta chains came from one sample sequenced in a study of blood T cell repertoires in COVID-19. Here immunoSEQ multiplex PCR was the method, and the copy in TCRdb shows in-frame clones only, minus some. The repertoire has 130,000 or so clones, 81% of them found once; the top ten carry 8.4%. The sample consisted of peripheral blood. The receptors were gathered from a woman aged 55-69 years with active or convalescent COVID-19.

J is TRBJ2-1 and V is TRBV28; D gene unclear. With 9 bases removed from V and 2 bases from J, the gap between germline ends came to 14 bases. Germline CDR1 MDHEN, CDR2 SYDVKM. The CDR3 contains 14 residues. The DNA for the CDR3 is TGTGCCAGGGTATCAGCGAGAACCTACAATGAGCAGTTCTTC. It specifies CARVSARTYNEQFF.

The CDR3 is CASSLVGGGQPQHF. In DNA form, the CDR3 reads TGCGCCAGCAGCTTGGTAGGGGGTGGCCAGCCCCAGCATTTT. The chain employs TRBV5-1 and TRBJ1-5; D possibly corresponds to TRBD1 (6 bases). V gave up 0 bases and J gave up 7 bases, with 11 bases separating them. The germline V gene encodes CDR1 SGHRS and CDR2 YFSETQ. This CDR3 region has 14 residues.

This chain connects TRBV7-2 to TRBJ2-6; TRBD2 aligns across 8 bases. From germline, CDR1 is SGHTA and CDR2 FQGNSA. This CDR3 is 18 amino acids long. V gave up 5 bases and J gave up 0 bases; unmatched junction bases: 9. The CDR3 DNA reads as TGTGCCAGCAGCCCCAGTATAGCGGGGAGCTCTGGGGCCAACGTCCTGACTTTC. Protein product: CASSPSIAGSSGANVLTF.

This clone has more than one count but fewer than ten. The chain carries TRBV5-5 and TRBJ1-2, with 9 positions matching TRBD1. V shed 0 bases and J 4 bases; nucleotides not matched to a gene: 7. The CDR3 runs 16 residues. The germline V gene encodes CDR1 SGHKS and CDR2 YYEKEE (reference sequence). DNA for the CDR3: TGTGCCAGCAGCTTGGCTACAGGGGGCGGGTTCTATGGCTACACCTTC. Translated, it gives CASSLATGGGFYGYTF. Using reference TRBV5-5 and TRBJ1-2 for the parts outside the CDR3, the full variable domain is DAGVTQSPTHLIKTRGQQVTLRCSPISGHKSVSWYQQVLGQGPQFIFQYYEKEERGRGNFPDRFSARQFPNYSSELNVNALLLGDSALYLCASSLATGGGFYGYTFGSGTRLTVV.

The V and J genes are TRBV10-2 and TRBJ2-3, with D tentatively TRBD2 (7 bases). The CDR3 is 15 amino acids. V was pared by 3 bases and J by 1 base, with 11 bases between. Looked up from germline, CDR1 is WSHSY and CDR2 is SAAADI. As DNA, the CDR3 is TGCGCCAGCAGTGAAGGGGGGGACGGCACAGATACGCAGTATTTT. It is translated as CASSEGGDGTDTQYF.

The chain has TRBV14 and TRBJ1-4; no clear D gene. Germline V gene lookup returns CDR1 SGHDN and CDR2 FVKESK. This CDR3 spans 13 amino acids. The V end lost 2 bases, the J end lost 5 bases, and 6 bases lay between the germline ends. DNA of the CDR3: TGTGCCAGCAGCCAATCCTTCAATGAAAAACTGTTTTTT. Protein: CASSQSFNEKLFF. Filled out from reference TRBV14 and TRBJ1-4, the complete variable domain reads EAGVTQFPSHSVIEKGQTVTLRCDPISGHDNLYWYRRVMGKEIKFLLHFVKESKQDESGMPNNRFLAERTGGTYSTLKVQPAELEDSGVYFCASSQSFNEKLFFGSGTQLSVL.

This clone was seen just once. The V and J genes are TRBV3-1 (or the pseudogene TRBV3-2) and TRBJ1-2; D is undetermined. CDR1 LGHDT and CDR2 YNNKEL come from the germline V gene (reference sequence). The CDR3 runs 15 residues. Trimming cost V 0 bases and J 3 bases, with 11 bases left between them. CDR3 nucleotide sequence: TGTGCCAGCAGCCAAGATAATTCCAGGCACTATGGCTACACCTTC. Residues: CASSQDNSRHYGYTF.

The chain recombines TRBV4-1 with TRBJ1-1; 10 bases match TRBD1. V was clipped by 7 bases and J by 4 bases; unmatched bases: 6. The CDR3 is 14 residues long. The V gene's germline CDR1 is MGHRA and CDR2 YSYEKL. CDR3 residues: CASTRGQGTTEAFF. In DNA form, the CDR3 reads TGCGCCAGCACCAGGGGACAGGGGACCACTGAAGCTTTCTTT.

This clone has only a few counts. The chain has TRBV6-1 and TRBJ1-6, with TRBD1 matching over 7 bases. The CDR3 loop spans 16 amino acids. Germline assignment: CDR1 MNHNS and CDR2 SASEGT. With V trimmed by 0 bases and J by 6 bases, 5 bases remained unmatched. This CDR3 is CASSEALGQLNSPLHF. The CDR3, as DNA: TGTGCCAGCAGTGAAGCGCTGGGACAGCTTAATTCACCCCTCCACTTT.

The J gene is TRBJ2-1, the V gene TRBV11-3, with 10 bases aligning to TRBD2. J gave up 7 bases and V 0 bases, and 6 bases lay outside the gene matches. Germline loops: CDR1 SGHNT, CDR2 YENEEA. The CDR3 is 16 amino acids. The CDR3 is CASSLEWGLARNEQFF. CDR3 DNA: TGTGCCAGCAGCTTAGAATGGGGACTAGCGAGGAATGAGCAGTTCTTC.

This rearrangement joins TRBV7-9 to TRBJ1-2; TRBD1 agrees at 9 bases. The CDR3 covers 15 residues. The germline CDR1 and CDR2 sequences are SEHNR and FQNEAQ (reference sequence). J was trimmed by 8 bases and V by 5 bases; bases with no gene match: 12. The CDR3, as DNA: TGTGCCAGCAGCCAGACACAGGGGGCCGGGTACGGCTACACCTTC. As protein: CASSQTQGAGYGYTF.

This clone turned up a few times. The rearrangement uses TRBV5-5 and TRBJ1-1, with a possible D match to TRBD1 (6 bases). In germline, CDR1 is SGHKS, CDR2 YYEKEE (reference sequence). V dropped 5 bases and J dropped 4 bases, with 18 bases sitting between them. The CDR3 is 15 residues long. In DNA form, the CDR3 reads TGTGCCAGCAGACCTAACTCAGGGGCGGGCACTGAAGCTTTCTTT. Translation gives CASRPNSGAGTEAFF.

J is TRBJ2-5 and V is TRBV28; no reliable D call. Looked up from germline, CDR1 is MDHEN and CDR2 is SYDVKM. CDR3 length: 11 residues. V was shortened by 6 bases and J by 8 bases, with 10 bases between the two germline ends. CDR3 DNA: TGTGCCAGCAGAACCGAAACTACCCAGTACTTC. Its translation is CASRTETTQYF.

Comment on this clone: One junction end does not reproduce the germline sequence, and a read error may be involved. This sequence joins TRBV6-1 and TRBJ1-2, with D perhaps matching TRBD1 (6 bases). The CDR3 is 15 amino acids. Germline CDR1 is MNHNS and CDR2 is SASEGT. CDR3 DNA: TGTGCCAGCAGGGAAGATCAGGGGCGCCTCTATGGCTACACCTTC. Encoded protein: CASREDQGRLYGYTF.

A single count supports this clone. The gene calls are TRBV4-1 and TRBJ1-3, with D possibly being TRBD1 (6 bases). Trimming shortened V by 1 base and J by 2 bases, and 9 bases separated the two germline ends. Germline CDR1 is MGHRA and CDR2 is YSYEKL. The length of the CDR3 is 15 residues. CDR3 in amino acids: CASSQGQGTGNTIYF. CDR3 DNA: TGCGCCAGCAGCCAAGGGCAGGGGACTGGAAACACCATATATTTT.

The gene calls are TRBV7-7 and TRBJ2-2; possible D gene TRBD2, 7 bases. Germline assignment: CDR1 SSHAT and CDR2 FNYEAQ (reference sequence). The CDR3 sequence is 16 residues long. The V end lost 5 bases, the J end lost 2 bases, and 15 bases lay between the germline ends. The CDR3 region is CASSNTGGTNTGELFF. DNA of the CDR3: TGTGCCAGCAGCAACACGGGGGGCACTAACACCGGGGAGCTGTTTTTT.

The CDR3 is CASSLGLRTSGQETQYF. The CDR3 DNA reads as TGTGCCAGCAGTTTAGGTCTCCGGACTAGCGGCCAAGAGACCCAGTACTTC. The chain employs TRBV27 and TRBJ2-5, with 10 bases aligning to TRBD2. This CDR3 has 17 amino acids. V was clipped by 2 bases and J by 1 base; unmatched bases: 7. Germline V CDR1 and CDR2: MNHEY, SMNVEV (reference sequence).

In DNA form, the CDR3 reads TGTGCCAGCAGGAAACGGACAGGGAACGAGCAGTACTTC. Residues: CASRKRTGNEQYF. This chain links TRBV7-2 with TRBJ2-7, with TRBD1 matching 8 bases. The CDR3 is 13 amino acids. Unmatched junction bases numbered 6, after V lost 6 bases and J lost 5 bases. The germline gives CDR1 SGHTA, CDR2 FQGNSA.

The rearrangement uses TRBV18 and TRBJ2-3; D ambiguous. V gave up 2 bases and J gave up 2 bases, with 8 bases separating them. The CDR3 has 14 amino acids. CDR1 and CDR2 (germline): KGHSH, LQKENI. The CDR3 protein is CASSPMVDTDTQYF. CDR3 DNA sequence: TGTGCCAGCTCACCAATGGTAGACACAGATACGCAGTATTTT. Variable domain in full (rest from reference TRBV18 and TRBJ2-3): NAGVMQNPRHLVRRRGQEARLRCSPMKGHSHVYWYRQLPEEGLKFMVYLQKENIIDESGMPKERFSAEFPKEGPSILRIQQVVRGDSAAYFCASSPMVDTDTQYFGPGTRLTVL.

The V gene is TRBV28, the J gene TRBJ1-6; tentative D call: TRBD1 (6 bases). Trimming pared 6 bases from V and 7 bases from J, leaving 13 bases between. The CDR3 runs 14 residues. From germline, CDR1 is MDHEN and CDR2 SYDVKM. The CDR3 coding sequence is TGTGCCAGCAGACTCAGACAGGCCAATTCACCCCTCCACTTT. Protein sequence: CASRLRQANSPLHF.

The V and J genes are TRBV7-9 and TRBJ1-3; 8 bases agree with TRBD1. CDR1 is SEHNR, CDR2 FQNEAQ, per germline (reference sequence). The trim removed 5 bases at V and 8 bases at J, leaving 11 bases unmatched. This CDR3 region has 15 residues. The CDR3 spells CASSPTGGTGDTIYF. The CDR3 nucleotides are TGTGCCAGCAGCCCAACAGGGGGAACTGGGGACACCATATATTTT.

This chain joins TRBV14 and TRBJ1-1; a weak D match, TRBD1 (5 bases). The CDR3 runs 15 residues. Germline assignment: CDR1 SGHDN and CDR2 FVKESK. V lost 5 bases, J lost 4 bases, and 17 bases lay in between. The DNA for the CDR3 is TGTGCCAGCAGCGGACAATCAGCGGGTAGCACTGAAGCTTTCTTT. It encodes CASSGQSAGSTEAFF.

The chain has TRBV19 and TRBJ1-5; tentatively, D is TRBD1 (6 bases). This CDR3 spans 17 amino acids. Germline CDR1 and CDR2: LNHDA and SQIVND (reference sequence). Trimming cost V 6 bases and J 0 bases, with 18 bases left between them. The CDR3 DNA reads as TGTGCCAGTAGAGCTGCACAGGGCGGAGGTAGCAATCAGCCCCAGCATTTT. Translation gives CASRAAQGGGSNQPQHF.

The chain is built from TRBV28 and TRBJ2-7; TRBD2 is a possible D gene (5 bases). The CDR3 sequence is 18 residues long. The ends were cut back, 2 bases at V and 3 bases at J, with 23 bases in the middle. The germline V gene has CDR1 MDHEN and CDR2 SYDVKM. The chain's CDR3 is CASSLGWRHVPRDYEQYF. The CDR3 coding sequence is TGTGCCAGCAGTTTAGGATGGCGTCATGTCCCTCGGGACTACGAGCAGTACTTC.

The sample holds a few counts of this clone. V and J are TRBV6-1 and TRBJ2-7, with TRBD2 identical over 9 bases. The V segment lost 0 bases and the J segment 6 bases; nucleotides outside the gene matches: 3. This CDR3 has 14 residues. CDR1 and CDR2 (germline): MNHNS, SASEGT. For the CDR3, the DNA is TGTGCCAGCAGTGAAGCCCTAGCGGGACGCGAGCAGTACTTC. It specifies CASSEALAGREQYF.

V gene TRBV18 combines with J gene TRBJ1-1; D uncertain. The CDR3 length is 16 residues. V was cut by 4 bases and J by 0 bases, with 15 bases left in between. The germline V gene has CDR1 KGHSH and CDR2 LQKENI. The CDR3 reads CASSLLTGLMNTEAFF. The DNA for the CDR3 is TGTGCCAGCTCACTACTGACTGGTTTGATGAACACTGAAGCTTTCTTT.

The gene calls are TRBV19 and TRBJ2-1; D may be TRBD2 (6 bases). Trimming cost V 2 bases and J 9 bases, with 17 bases left between them. CDR3 length: 15 residues. Germline lookup yields CDR1 LNHDA and CDR2 SQIVND (reference sequence). The CDR3 sequence is CASSIYGTLRGEQFF. CDR3 sequence (DNA): TGTGCCAGTAGTATATACGGGACTTTACGGGGTGAGCAGTTCTTC.

The genes are TRBV6-2 or TRBV6-3 and TRBJ2-7, with D hard to call. This CDR3 has 12 amino acids. Germline CDR1 and CDR2: MNHEY and SVGEGT. Trimming removed 6 bases from V and 2 bases from J, with 8 bases in between. The CDR3 region is CASSINAYEQYF. In nucleotides, the CDR3 is TGTGCCAGCAGCATAAATGCCTACGAGCAGTACTTC.

This clone was seen a handful of times. This sequence joins TRBV30 and TRBJ1-3, with D unclear. CDR3 size: 13 residues. Trimming shortened V by 2 bases and J by 2 bases, and 7 bases separated the two germline ends. Germline V CDR1 and CDR2: GTSNPN, SVGIG (reference sequence). The CDR3 protein is CAWSPYTGNTIYF. DNA of the CDR3: TGTGCCTGGAGTCCTTATACTGGAAACACCATATATTTT.

This rearrangement joins TRBV30 to TRBJ2-7, with D perhaps TRBD1 (6 bases). Trimming took 4 bases from V and 2 from J, leaving 15 bases between them. CDR1 GTSNPN and CDR2 SVGIG come from the germline V gene (reference sequence). This CDR3 is built from 14 residues. The CDR3 nucleotides read TGTGCCTGGATGGCGGACAGTCTCACCTACGAGCAGTACTTC. This gives the protein CAWMADSLTYEQYF.

V usage is TRBV28 and J usage is TRBJ2-1; 11 nucleotides line up with TRBD1. The CDR3 consists of 15 residues. The V and J ends lost 3 bases and 9 bases, in that order; junction bases with no gene match: 7. From germline, CDR1 is MDHEN and CDR2 SYDVKM. As DNA, the CDR3 is TGTGCCAGCAGTTTGACGGGACAGGGGGTGGGTGAGCAGTTCTTC. Protein: CASSLTGQGVGEQFF.

The chain carries TRBV5-1 and TRBJ1-2; D gene ambiguous. The germline V and J ends were trimmed by 2 bases and 3 bases, with 11 bases remaining between them. The CDR3 covers 14 residues. Germline CDR1 and CDR2: SGHRS and YFSETQ. The DNA of the CDR3 is TGCGCCAGCAGCTTCGGTGTAGAATACTATGGCTACACCTTC. This encodes CASSFGVEYYGYTF.